These 30 T cell receptor beta chains came from one sample sequenced in a study of PD-1 blockade in classical Hodgkin lymphoma (dated by TCRdb to the early 2020s). The intended sense of this specimen's time point label: cycle 2 day 1 (C2D1) of nivolumab. All trial patients had relapsed after autologous stem cell transplantation, with cohorts A, B and C differing in prior brentuximab vedotin exposure. Library creation used the immunoSEQ multiplex PCR assay. In its TCRdb copy, this immuneACCESS table keeps in-frame sequences only and misses some clones. Where compared with another copy, unresolved V genes explain less than half of these, and the others have no known cause. The table for this sample lists 46,000 or so clones; less than 85% of them were counted only once. Jointly, the top ten make up roughly 22% of the sample. This material consisted of peripheral blood mononuclear cells (PBMCs), taken before the second cycle of nivolumab. Receptor source: a human donor with classical Hodgkin lymphoma.

The sample holds one count of this clone. CDR3 residues: CASSPAGQRHNGPQHF. CDR3 in DNA: TGTGCCAGCTCACCGGCTGGGCAGCGCCATAACGGGCCCCAGCATTTT. This chain connects TRBV18 to TRBJ1-5; no definite D call. CDR1 is KGHSH, CDR2 LQKENI, per germline. Trimming took off 3 bases at V and 9 bases at J, with 21 bases between the two ends. This CDR3 region has 16 residues.

The V gene is TRBV5-4, the J gene TRBJ1-1, with a weak D call TRBD1 (5 bases). The CDR3 loop spans 14 amino acids. V dropped 0 bases and J dropped 3 bases, with 9 bases sitting between them. Per the germline V gene, CDR1 is SGHNT and CDR2 is YYREEE (reference sequence). DNA of the CDR3: TGTGCCAGCAGCTTGGGGGACTTAGACACTGAAGCTTTCTTT. It encodes CASSLGDLDTEAFF.

V is TRBV5-4 and J is TRBJ2-3; 11 nucleotides agree with TRBD2. Per the germline V gene, CDR1 is SGHNT and CDR2 is YYREEE (reference sequence). The CDR3 sequence is 17 residues long. J gave up 1 base and V 5 bases, and 9 bases lay outside the gene matches. The CDR3 DNA is TGTGCCAGCAGACCGCAACTAGCGGGAGTTGGCACAGATACGCAGTATTTT. Its protein product is CASRPQLAGVGTDTQYF.

The rearrangement links TRBV5-6 to TRBJ2-3, with 14 bases that match TRBD2. The CDR3 runs to 18 residues. CDR1 is SGHDT and CDR2 is YYEEEE in the germline V gene. V lost 4 bases, J lost 1 base, and 8 bases stayed unmatched. CDR3 DNA: TGTGCCAGCAGCCCCAGTGGGACTAGCGGGGGCCGCACAGATACGCAGTATTTT. It specifies CASSPSGTSGGRTDTQYF.

The chain is built from TRBV5-6 and TRBJ2-2; TRBD2 matches at 8 bases. V shed 4 bases, J shed 1 base, and the junction held 3 bases outside the gene matches. This CDR3 is built from 15 residues. The germline V gene encodes CDR1 SGHDT and CDR2 YYEEEE. The CDR3 protein is CASSRGLGNTGELFF. The CDR3 nucleotides read TGTGCCAGCAGCCGGGGACTAGGGAACACCGGGGAGCTGTTTTTT.

This clone was found a few times. The chain links TRBV7-9 to TRBJ1-6; 7 nucleotides line up with TRBD1. This CDR3 is 13 amino acids long. Germline V gene data show CDR1 as SEHNR and CDR2 as FQNEAQ (reference sequence). Trimming cost V 6 bases and J 12 bases; bases outside gene matches: 8. CDR3 DNA sequence: TGTGCCAGCAGAGGGACGACAGGGCAACCCCTCCACTTT. Protein sequence: CASRGTTGQPLHF.

The chain links TRBV7-2 to TRBJ1-2; no definite D call. The CDR3 loop spans 17 amino acids. CDR1 is SGHTA and CDR2 is FQGNSA in the germline V gene. The V end was cut by 0 bases, the J end by 5 bases, with 19 bases between. Here the CDR3 DNA reads TGTGCCAGCAGCTTAGCTCCCCAAACACAAGTGGGATATGGCTACACCTTC. It encodes CASSLAPQTQVGYGYTF. Filled out from reference TRBV7-2 and TRBJ1-2, the complete variable domain reads GAGVSQSPSNKVTEKGKDVELRCDPISGHTALYWYRQSLGQGLEFLIYFQGNSAPDKSGLPSDRFSAERTGGSVSTLTIQRTQQEDSAVYLCASSLAPQTQVGYGYTFGSGTRLTVV.

The rearrangement links TRBV19 to TRBJ2-7, with TRBD1 as a possible D gene (6 bases). V was clipped by 5 bases and J by 5 bases, with 10 bases between them. The CDR3 sequence is 12 residues long. CDR1 and CDR2 from the germline V gene are LNHDA and SQIVND (reference sequence). This CDR3 is CASSDQGNEQYF. The CDR3 DNA sequence: TGTGCCAGTAGTGATCAGGGGAACGAGCAGTACTTC.

The chain couples TRBV9 to TRBJ1-2; a weak D match, TRBD1 (6 bases). Trimming cost V 0 bases and J 5 bases, with 17 bases left between them. The CDR3 loop spans 16 amino acids. CDR1 is SGDLS and CDR2 is YYNGEE in the germline V gene. The CDR3 DNA reads TGTGCCAGCAGCGTAGGAGCTCGGCCAGGGGATTATGGCTACACCTTC. This sequence encodes CASSVGARPGDYGYTF.

The chain recombines TRBV27 with TRBJ1-2, with TRBD1 as a possible D gene (6 bases). This CDR3 is 14 amino acids long. Germline-derived CDR1 and CDR2 are MNHEY and SMNVEV (reference sequence). The V gene lost 2 bases and the J gene lost 4 bases, with 11 bases spanning the gap. The CDR3 is CASSLTQGPYGYTF. For the CDR3, the DNA is TGTGCCAGCAGTTTAACACAGGGACCCTATGGCTACACCTTC.

This clone was found once. The chain is built from TRBV5-1 and TRBJ1-2, with 7 bases identical to TRBD1. CDR1 SGHRS and CDR2 YFSETQ come from the germline V gene. The CDR3 extends over 15 amino acids. The trim removed 2 bases at V and 4 bases at J, leaving 8 bases unmatched. The CDR3 bases are TGCGCCAGCAGCTTTTGGTCGGGACAGATCTATGGCTACACCTTC. It yields the protein CASSFWSGQIYGYTF.

The chain recombines TRBV19 with TRBJ2-2, with 12 bases that match TRBD1. The CDR3 spans 20 residues. V was pared by 4 bases and J by 1 base, with 13 bases of the junction left unmatched. The V gene's germline CDR1 is LNHDA and CDR2 SQIVND (reference sequence). The CDR3 bases are TGTGCCAGTAGTAGCCGGGACAGGGGGCTGTTGGGGCGGAACACCGGGGAGCTGTTTTTT. Its protein is CASSSRDRGLLGRNTGELFF.

J is TRBJ1-1 and V is TRBV5-1, with unresolved D. Between the trimmed V and J ends, which lost 8 bases and 6 bases, there was a span of 17 bases. The CDR3 has 13 amino acids. Germline lookup yields CDR1 SGHRS and CDR2 YFSETQ. CDR3 bases: TGCGCCAGTAGCGCAGACGCTGGGTCTGAAGCTTTCTTT. Translating gives CASSADAGSEAFF.

Comments on this clone: One junction end does not reproduce the germline sequence, and a read error may be involved. The V call is TRBV27, the J call TRBJ2-7; the match to TRBD2 covers 11 bases. The CDR3 loop spans 14 amino acids. Germline loops: CDR1 MNHEY, CDR2 SMNVEV (reference sequence). For the CDR3, the DNA is TGTGCCGGCAGTTTACTAGCGGGAGTGAACGAGCAGTACTTC. This codes for CAGSLLAGVNEQYF.

The genes are TRBV7-2 and TRBJ2-2; D is unclear. The CDR3 extends over 13 amino acids. The ends were cut back, 3 bases at V and 6 bases at J, with 8 bases in the middle. Germline CDR1 SGHTA, CDR2 FQGNSA. The CDR3 DNA reads TGTGCCAGCAGCTTCGGTTGGGCCGGGGAGCTGTTTTTT. Translating gives CASSFGWAGELFF.

V and J are TRBV6-5 and TRBJ1-5; D might be TRBD1 (5 bases). The germline V gene has CDR1 MNHEY and CDR2 SVGAGI. The CDR3 is made up of 13 amino acids. V lost 2 bases and J 9 bases, leaving 11 bases between the germline ends. DNA for the CDR3: TGTGCCAGCAGTTACGCCCGGGGGGGGCCCCAGCATTTT. Its translation is CASSYARGGPQHF.

The chain joins TRBV5-1 to TRBJ2-7; 8 bases map to TRBD2. This CDR3 has 16 residues. J lost 3 bases, V lost 1 base, and 9 bases had no gene match. From germline, CDR1 is SGHRS and CDR2 YFSETQ. The chain's CDR3 is CASSLYIAGIDYEQYF. DNA for the CDR3: TGCGCCAGCAGCTTGTATATAGCGGGAATTGACTACGAGCAGTACTTC.

V is TRBV4-3 and J is TRBJ1-6; 8 bases align to TRBD1. The CDR3 is 16 amino acids. V was clipped by 0 bases and J by 8 bases; unmatched bases: 6. Germline CDR1 and CDR2: LGHNA and YSLEER. CDR3 nucleotide sequence: TGCGCCAGCAGCCAAGAAGTTGGGACAGGTTATTCACCCCTCCACTTT. It yields the protein CASSQEVGTGYSPLHF.

The chain recombines TRBV29-1 with TRBJ2-2; no clear D gene. This CDR3 region has 12 residues. Germline CDR1 reads SQVTM; CDR2 reads ANQGSEA. V was shortened by 1 base and J by 8 bases, with 8 bases between the two germline ends. The CDR3 region has the DNA TGCAGCGTTGAAGGGCCTGGAGGGGAGCTGTTTTTT. It codes for CSVEGPGGELFF.

This sequence joins TRBV4-1 and TRBJ2-3, with 14 bases fitting TRBD2. The CDR3 totals 17 residues. V was clipped by 0 bases and J by 5 bases; unmatched bases: 4. In germline, CDR1 is MGHRA, CDR2 YSYEKL. The CDR3 protein is CASSQEGTSGGRDTQYF. In DNA form, the CDR3 reads TGCGCCAGCAGCCAAGAGGGGACTAGCGGGGGTAGAGATACGCAGTATTTT.

The gene calls are TRBV7-2 and TRBJ1-1; D uncertain. The germline V and J ends were trimmed by 4 bases and 2 bases, with 8 bases remaining between them. The CDR3 runs 13 residues. CDR1 SGHTA and CDR2 FQGNSA come from the germline V gene. The CDR3 DNA sequence: TGTGCCAGCAGCTCACAGCCAAACACTGAAGCTTTCTTT. Translation: CASSSQPNTEAFF. The full variable domain, its missing parts supplied by reference TRBV7-2 and TRBJ1-1, is GAGVSQSPSNKVTEKGKDVELRCDPISGHTALYWYRQSLGQGLEFLIYFQGNSAPDKSGLPSDRFSAERTGGSVSTLTIQRTQQEDSAVYLCASSSQPNTEAFFGQGTRLTVV.

The gene calls are TRBV5-5 and TRBJ1-2; D unresolved. The V gene's germline CDR1 is SGHKS and CDR2 YYEKEE (reference sequence). The CDR3 length is 15 residues. Trimming took 0 bases from V and 4 from J, leaving 13 bases between them. CDR3 residues: CASSLETWTVYGYTF. As DNA, the CDR3 is TGTGCCAGCAGCTTGGAAACATGGACGGTCTATGGCTACACCTTC.

The J gene is TRBJ2-7, the V gene TRBV5-6, with 11 bases lining up with TRBD2. The germline V gene has CDR1 SGHDT and CDR2 YYEEEE. V dropped 0 bases and J dropped 4; count of bases not matched to a gene: 6. CDR3 length: 16 residues. The CDR3 here is CASSLVGSGRGYEQYF. The CDR3 nucleotides are TGTGCCAGCAGCTTGGTGGGTAGCGGGAGGGGATACGAGCAGTACTTC.

The gene calls are TRBV15 and TRBJ2-1; the D gene is possibly TRBD2 (6 bases). There are 15 residues in the CDR3. V was cut by 1 base and J by 4 bases, with 11 bases left in between. Germline V gives CDR1 LNHNV, CDR2 YYDKDF (reference sequence). Here the CDR3 reads CATSRVSGWYNEQFF. CDR3 nucleotide sequence: TGTGCCACCAGCAGAGTGAGCGGGTGGTACAATGAGCAGTTCTTC.

The chain couples TRBV18 to TRBJ2-7; 9 nucleotides match TRBD2. Trimming at V came to 5 bases and at J to 3 bases, leaving 5 bases not matched to a gene. CDR3 length equals 14 residues. CDR1 and CDR2 from the germline V gene are KGHSH and LQKENI. Written as DNA, the CDR3 is TGTGCCAGCTCAGGTCGTAGCGGGGGCTACGAGCAGTACTTC. It codes for CASSGRSGGYEQYF.

V gene TRBV7-2 combines with J gene TRBJ2-7, with TRBD1 matching over 7 bases. Per the germline V gene, CDR1 is SGHTA and CDR2 is FQGNSA. CDR3 length equals 15 residues. The J segment lost 3 bases and the V segment lost 5 bases, leaving 10 bases of the junction unmatched. The CDR3 nucleotides are TGTGCCAGCAGCCCCAGACAGGGTCCCCACTACGAGCAGTACTTC. Translated, it gives CASSPRQGPHYEQYF. The full variable domain, completed using reference TRBV7-2 and TRBJ2-7, is GAGVSQSPSNKVTEKGKDVELRCDPISGHTALYWYRQSLGQGLEFLIYFQGNSAPDKSGLPSDRFSAERTGGSVSTLTIQRTQQEDSAVYLCASSPRQGPHYEQYFGPGTRLTVT.

The chain is built from TRBV5-1 and TRBJ2-7; the D gene is possibly TRBD1 (6 bases). The CDR3 extends over 14 amino acids. V was cut by 4 bases and J by 5 bases, with 16 bases left in between. Germline values: CDR1 SGHRS, CDR2 YFSETQ. This chain's CDR3 is CASSMRQVGDEQYF. DNA of the CDR3: TGCGCCAGCAGCATGCGACAGGTAGGCGACGAGCAGTACTTC.

DNA of the CDR3: TGTGCCAGCAGCTCACCCCGGGACAGGGGCTATGGCTACACCTTC. Amino acid sequence: CASSSPRDRGYGYTF. The chain combines TRBV11-2 with TRBJ1-2; 10 nucleotides line up with TRBD1. The germline V gene has CDR1 SGHAT and CDR2 FQNNGV. The CDR3 is made up of 15 amino acids. V shed 4 bases, J shed 4 bases, and the junction held 6 bases outside the gene matches.

The rearrangement joins TRBV7-9 to TRBJ1-4; D not certain. Germline V gene lookup returns CDR1 SEHNR and CDR2 FQNEAQ (reference sequence). The CDR3 runs to 17 residues. Trimming stripped 4 bases from V and 8 bases from J, with 23 bases between. The CDR3: CASSSYATGITSEKLFF. In nucleotides, the CDR3 is TGTGCCAGCAGCTCTTACGCTACGGGCATCACGTCAGAAAAACTGTTTTTT. Supplemented by reference TRBV7-9 and TRBJ1-4, the full variable domain reads DTGVSQNPRHKITKRGQNVTFRCDPISEHNRLYWYRQTLGQGPEFLTYFQNEAQLEKSRLLSDRFSAERPKGSFSTLEIQRTEQGDSAMYLCASSSYATGITSEKLFFGSGTQLSVL.

A single count supports this clone. The rearrangement links TRBV4-2 to TRBJ2-1; D possibly matches TRBD1 or TRBD2 (5 bases each). The V end was cut by 5 bases, the J end by 8 bases, with 25 bases between. The germline V gene has CDR1 LGHNA and CDR2 YNFKEQ. CDR3 length: 17 residues. The CDR3 bases are TGTGCCAGCAGCGACCTACAGGCGGGTGGGGCGGCCGATGAGCAGTTCTTC. Protein product: CASSDLQAGGAADEQFF.